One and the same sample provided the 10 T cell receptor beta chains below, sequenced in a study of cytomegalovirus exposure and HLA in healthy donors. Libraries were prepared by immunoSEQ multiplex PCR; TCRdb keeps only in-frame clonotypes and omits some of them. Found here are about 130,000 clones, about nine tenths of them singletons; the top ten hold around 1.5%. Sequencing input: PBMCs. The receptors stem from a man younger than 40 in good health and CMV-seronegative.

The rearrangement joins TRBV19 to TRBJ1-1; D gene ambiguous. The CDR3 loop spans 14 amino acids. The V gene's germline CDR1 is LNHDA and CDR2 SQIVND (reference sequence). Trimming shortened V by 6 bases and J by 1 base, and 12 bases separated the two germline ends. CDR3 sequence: CASSPQTQNTEAFF. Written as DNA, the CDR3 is TGTGCCAGTAGCCCTCAAACTCAGAACACTGAAGCTTTCTTT.

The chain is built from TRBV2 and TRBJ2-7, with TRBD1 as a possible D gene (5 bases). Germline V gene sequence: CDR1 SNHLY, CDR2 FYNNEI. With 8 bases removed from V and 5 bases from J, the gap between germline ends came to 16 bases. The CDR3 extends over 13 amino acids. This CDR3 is CASLKARVDEQYF. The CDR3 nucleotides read TGTGCCAGCCTAAAGGCCAGGGTGGACGAGCAGTACTTC. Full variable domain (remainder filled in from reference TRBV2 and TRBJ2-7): EPEVTQTPSHQVTQMGQEVILRCVPISNHLYFYWYRQILGQKVEFLVSFYNNEISEKSEIFDDQFSVERPDGSNFTLKIRSTKLEDSAMYFCASLKARVDEQYFGPGTRLTVT.

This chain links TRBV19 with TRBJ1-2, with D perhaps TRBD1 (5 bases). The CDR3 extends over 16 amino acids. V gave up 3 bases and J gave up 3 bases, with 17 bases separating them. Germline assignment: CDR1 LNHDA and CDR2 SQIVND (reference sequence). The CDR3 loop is CASSMGPAGSHYGYTF. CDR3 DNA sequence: TGTGCCAGTAGTATGGGGCCAGCGGGGTCCCACTATGGCTACACCTTC.

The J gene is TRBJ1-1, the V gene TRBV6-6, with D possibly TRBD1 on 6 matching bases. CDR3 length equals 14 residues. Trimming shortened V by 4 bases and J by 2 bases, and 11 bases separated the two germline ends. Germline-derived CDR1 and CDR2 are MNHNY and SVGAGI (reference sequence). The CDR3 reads CASSLQGSNTEAFF. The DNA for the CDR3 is TGTGCCAGCAGTTTACAGGGATCCAACACTGAAGCTTTCTTT.

The CDR3, as DNA: TGTGCCAGCTCTCCGATGGGGCTCTCAGATGGCTACACCTTC. Encoded protein: CASSPMGLSDGYTF. This rearrangement joins TRBV18 to TRBJ1-2; a weak D match, TRBD1 (5 bases). The CDR3 covers 14 residues. The germline V gene encodes CDR1 KGHSH and CDR2 LQKENI. Between the trimmed V and J ends, which lost 6 bases and 6 bases, there was a span of 17 bases.

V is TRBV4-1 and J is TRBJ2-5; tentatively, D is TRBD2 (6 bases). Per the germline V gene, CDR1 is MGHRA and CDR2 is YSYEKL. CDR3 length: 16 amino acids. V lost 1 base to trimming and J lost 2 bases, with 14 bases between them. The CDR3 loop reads CASSQVERGGQETQYF. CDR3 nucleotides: TGCGCCAGCAGCCAAGTTGAGCGAGGAGGGCAAGAGACCCAGTACTTC.

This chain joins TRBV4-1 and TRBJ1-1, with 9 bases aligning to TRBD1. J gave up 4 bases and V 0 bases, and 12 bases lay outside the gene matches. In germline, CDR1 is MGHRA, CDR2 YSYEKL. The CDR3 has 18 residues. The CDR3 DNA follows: TGCGCCAGCAGCCAAGAGTTCCGTGGGGGACAGGGTTTCACTGAAGCTTTCTTT. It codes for CASSQEFRGGQGFTEAFF.

The CDR3 loop is CASSQEIVTRNEQFF. CDR3 DNA sequence: TGCGCCAGCAGCCAAGAAATCGTTACGAGGAATGAGCAGTTCTTC. The J gene is TRBJ2-1, the V gene TRBV4-1; D is undetermined. The V gene's germline CDR1 is MGHRA and CDR2 YSYEKL. The CDR3 extends over 15 amino acids. Deletions cut 0 bases from V and 7 bases from J, with 13 bases between.

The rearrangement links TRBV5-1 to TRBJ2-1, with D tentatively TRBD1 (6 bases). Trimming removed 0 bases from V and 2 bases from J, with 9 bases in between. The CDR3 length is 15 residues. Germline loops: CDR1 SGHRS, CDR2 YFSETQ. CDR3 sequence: CASSLGQVPYNEQFF. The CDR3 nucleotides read TGCGCCAGCAGCTTGGGACAGGTGCCCTACAATGAGCAGTTCTTC.

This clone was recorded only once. The CDR3 reads CASTRDRLNTIYF. The CDR3 DNA reads as TGTGCCAGTACCCGGGACAGACTTAACACCATATATTTT. This rearrangement joins TRBV19 to TRBJ1-3, with 7 bases fitting TRBD1. J lost 7 bases, V lost 7 bases, and 7 bases had no gene match. Germline V CDR1 and CDR2: LNHDA, SQIVND (reference sequence). CDR3 length equals 13 residues. Variable domain in full (rest from reference TRBV19 and TRBJ1-3): DGGITQSPKYLFRKEGQNVTLSCEQNLNHDAMYWYRQDPGQGLRLIYYSQIVNDFQKGDIAEGYSVSREKKESFPLTVTSAQKNPTAFYLCASTRDRLNTIYFGEGSWLTVV.